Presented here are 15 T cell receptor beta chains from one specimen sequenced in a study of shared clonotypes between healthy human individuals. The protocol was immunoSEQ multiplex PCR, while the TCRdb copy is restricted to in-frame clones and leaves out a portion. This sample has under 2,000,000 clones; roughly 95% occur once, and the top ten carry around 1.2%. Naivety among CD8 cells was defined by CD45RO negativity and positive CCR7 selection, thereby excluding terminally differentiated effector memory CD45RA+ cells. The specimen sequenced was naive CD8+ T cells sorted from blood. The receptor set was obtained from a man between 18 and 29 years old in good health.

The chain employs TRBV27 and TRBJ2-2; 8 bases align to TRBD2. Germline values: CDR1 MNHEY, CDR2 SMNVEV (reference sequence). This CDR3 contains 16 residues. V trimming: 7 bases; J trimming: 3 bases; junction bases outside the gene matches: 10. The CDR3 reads CASTIISGGYTGELFF. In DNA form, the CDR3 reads TGTGCCAGCACCATTATATCGGGAGGGTACACCGGGGAGCTGTTTTTT.

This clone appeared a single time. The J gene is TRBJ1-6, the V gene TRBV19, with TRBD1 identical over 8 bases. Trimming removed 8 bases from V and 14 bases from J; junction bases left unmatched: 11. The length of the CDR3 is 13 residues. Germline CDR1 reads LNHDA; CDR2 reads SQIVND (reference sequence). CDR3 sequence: CASGDRGLWSLHF. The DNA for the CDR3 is TGTGCCAGTGGAGACAGGGGCCTTTGGTCCCTCCACTTT.

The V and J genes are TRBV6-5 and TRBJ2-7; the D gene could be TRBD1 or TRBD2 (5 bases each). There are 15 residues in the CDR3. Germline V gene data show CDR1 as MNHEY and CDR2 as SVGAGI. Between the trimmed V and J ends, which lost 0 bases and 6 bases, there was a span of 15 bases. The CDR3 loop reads CASSYSEGRKGEQYF. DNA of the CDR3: TGTGCCAGCAGTTACTCCGAGGGGAGAAAGGGCGAGCAGTACTTC.

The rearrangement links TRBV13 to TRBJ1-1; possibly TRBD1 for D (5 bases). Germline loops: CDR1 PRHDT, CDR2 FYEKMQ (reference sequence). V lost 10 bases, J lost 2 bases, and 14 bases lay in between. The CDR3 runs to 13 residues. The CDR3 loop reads CATGDPTNTEAFF. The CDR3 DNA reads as TGTGCCACCGGGGACCCGACTAACACTGAAGCTTTCTTT.

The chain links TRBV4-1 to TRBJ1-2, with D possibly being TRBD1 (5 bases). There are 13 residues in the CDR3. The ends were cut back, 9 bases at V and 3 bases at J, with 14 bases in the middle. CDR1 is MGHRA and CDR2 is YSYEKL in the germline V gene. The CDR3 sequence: CASRARGDYGYTF. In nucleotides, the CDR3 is TGCGCCAGTCGCGCTCGGGGGGACTATGGCTACACCTTC.

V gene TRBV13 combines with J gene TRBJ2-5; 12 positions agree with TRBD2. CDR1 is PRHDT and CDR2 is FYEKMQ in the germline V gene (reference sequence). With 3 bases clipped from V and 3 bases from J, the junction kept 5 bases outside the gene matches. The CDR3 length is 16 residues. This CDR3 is CASSFRLAGAEETQYF. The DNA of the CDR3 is TGTGCCAGCAGCTTCCGACTAGCGGGGGCGGAAGAGACCCAGTACTTC.

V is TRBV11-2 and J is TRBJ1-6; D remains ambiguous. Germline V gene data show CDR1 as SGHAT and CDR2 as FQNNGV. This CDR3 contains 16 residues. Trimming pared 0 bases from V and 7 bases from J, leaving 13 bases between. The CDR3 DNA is TGTGCCAGCAGCTTAGATTCCAGGCAAGCCAATTCACCCCTCCACTTT. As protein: CASSLDSRQANSPLHF.

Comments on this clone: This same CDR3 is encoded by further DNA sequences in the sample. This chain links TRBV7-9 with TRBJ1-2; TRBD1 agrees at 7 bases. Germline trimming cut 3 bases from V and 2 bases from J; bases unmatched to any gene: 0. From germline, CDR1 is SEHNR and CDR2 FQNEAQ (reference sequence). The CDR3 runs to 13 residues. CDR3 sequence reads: CASSLGQNYGYTF. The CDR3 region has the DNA TGTGCCAGCAGCTTGGGACAGAACTATGGCTACACCTTC.

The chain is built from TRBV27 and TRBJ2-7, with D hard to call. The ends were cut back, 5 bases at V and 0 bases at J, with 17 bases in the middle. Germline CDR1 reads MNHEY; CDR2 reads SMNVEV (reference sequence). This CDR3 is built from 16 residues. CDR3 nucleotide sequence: TGTGCCAGCAGTCCTAGTAAGGGCCCTAGCTCCTACGAGCAGTACTTC. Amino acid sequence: CASSPSKGPSSYEQYF.

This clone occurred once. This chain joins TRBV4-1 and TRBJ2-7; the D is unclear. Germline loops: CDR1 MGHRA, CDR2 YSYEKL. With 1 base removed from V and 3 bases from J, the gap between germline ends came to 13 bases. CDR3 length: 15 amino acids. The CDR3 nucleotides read TGCGCCAGCAGCCAAGGGTGGGCAGGAGTCTACGAGCAGTACTTC. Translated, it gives CASSQGWAGVYEQYF.

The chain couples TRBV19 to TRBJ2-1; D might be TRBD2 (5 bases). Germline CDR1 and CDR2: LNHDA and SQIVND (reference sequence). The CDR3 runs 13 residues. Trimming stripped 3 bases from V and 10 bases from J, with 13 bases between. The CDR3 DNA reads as TGTGCCAGTAGTATCGAACTAGGACCAGAGCAGTTCTTC. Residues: CASSIELGPEQFF.

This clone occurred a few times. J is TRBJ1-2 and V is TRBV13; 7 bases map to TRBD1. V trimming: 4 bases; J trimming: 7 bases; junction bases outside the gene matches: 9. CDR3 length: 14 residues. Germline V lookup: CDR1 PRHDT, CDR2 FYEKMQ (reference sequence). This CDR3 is CASSSISQGSGYTF. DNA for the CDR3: TGTGCCAGCAGCTCAATTTCACAGGGGAGTGGCTACACCTTC.

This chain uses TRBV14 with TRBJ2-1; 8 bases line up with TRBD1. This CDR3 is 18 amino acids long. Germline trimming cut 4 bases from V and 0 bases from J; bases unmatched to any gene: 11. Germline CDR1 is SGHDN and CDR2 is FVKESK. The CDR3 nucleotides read TGTGCCAGCAGCCCAAGGGACAGGATTCGTAGCTCCTACAATGAGCAGTTCTTC. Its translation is CASSPRDRIRSSYNEQFF.

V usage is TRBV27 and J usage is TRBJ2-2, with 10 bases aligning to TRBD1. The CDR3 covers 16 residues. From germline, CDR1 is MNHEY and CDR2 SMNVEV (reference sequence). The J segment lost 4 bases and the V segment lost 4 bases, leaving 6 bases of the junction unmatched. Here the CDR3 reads CASSYWTGGITGELFF. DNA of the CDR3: TGTGCCAGCAGTTATTGGACAGGGGGTATCACCGGGGAGCTGTTTTTT.

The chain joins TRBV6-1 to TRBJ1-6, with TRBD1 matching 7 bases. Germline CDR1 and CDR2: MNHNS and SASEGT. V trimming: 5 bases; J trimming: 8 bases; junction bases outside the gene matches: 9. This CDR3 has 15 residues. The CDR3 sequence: CASSRPRQGDSPLHF. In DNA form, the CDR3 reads TGTGCCAGCAGTCGGCCCCGACAGGGTGATTCACCCCTCCACTTT.